The subject of this entry is one T cell receptor (beta chain). The V end was cut by 11 bases, the J end by 9 bases, with 14 bases between. Germline loops: CDR1 MDHEN, CDR2 SYDVKM. The CDR3 is 11 amino acids. This record comes from a study of blood T cell repertoires in COVID-19. Study-wide context: PBMCs, B-cell-depleted T cells, or T cells provided the cDNA or gDNA that made up the material.

Patients at the Seattle site were enrolled during active infection and followed longitudinally. The repertoire was sequenced with immunoSEQ multiplex PCR; TCRdb's copy has only in-frame clones and lacks some. The table has roughly 410,000 clones, 70% to 90% seen once. The rearrangement joins TRBV28 to TRBJ2-1; weak D call: TRBD1 (6 bases). The clonotype originates from a middle-aged woman with COVID-19, enrolled during active disease. The material sequenced was peripheral blood. The CDR3 loop reads CASVGAGEQFF. The CDR3 nucleotides read TGTGCCTCTGTGGGGGCCGGTGAGCAGTTCTTC.